This is a list of T cell receptor beta chains from one sample in a study of OX40 agonist ivuxolimab in advanced cancers. Generated by immunoSEQ multiplex PCR, the TCRdb table keeps only in-frame clones and is missing some. The profile shows some 50,000 clones, approximately 90% of them singletons. The sample was CD4+ or CD8+ T cells sorted from blood, taken in a trial of the OX40 agonist ivuxolimab. The origin of the receptors is an adult with an advanced solid tumor such as melanoma, head and neck, liver or kidney cancer. Both conserved end residues are part of each CDR3. The D gene is left open where the match is weak. Size values are once, few and many counts, or a class for expanded clones, and some rows have none.

TRBD1,TRBV12-5,TRBJ1-1,-,CASGLGGRNTEAFF,TGTGCTAGTGGTTTAGGGGGCCGGAACACTGAAGCTTTCTTT
-,TRBV15,TRBJ1-3,-,CATSRMIGQKGNTIYF,TGTGCCACCAGCAGAATGATTGGACAGAAAGGAAACACCATATATTTT
-,TRBV5-1,TRBJ2-3,-,CASSPNTDTQYF,TGCGCCAGCAGCCCGAACACAGATACGCAGTATTTT
-,TRBV7-2,TRBJ1-5,-,CASSLGYSNQPQHF,TGTGCCAGCAGCTTAGGCTATAGCAATCAGCCCCAGCATTTT
-,TRBV6-5,TRBJ1-1,-,CASSQNKNTEAFF,TGTGCCAGCAGTCAAAACAAGAACACTGAAGCTTTCTTT
TRBD1,TRBV5-3,TRBJ1-2,-,CASRGQDLNYGYTF,TGTGCCAGCAGGGGACAGGACCTTAACTATGGCTACACCTTC
TRBD1,TRBV28,TRBJ1-3,-,CASSSQGQGSGNTIYF,TGTGCCAGCAGTTCTCAGGGACAGGGCTCTGGAAACACCATATATTTT
TRBD2,TRBV29-1,TRBJ2-3,-,CSGGAGATDTQYF,TGCAGCGGGGGAGCGGGGGCTACAGATACGCAGTATTTT
TRBD2,TRBV5-6,TRBJ2-1,-,CASSLERLAGKNEQFF,TGTGCCAGCAGCTTGGAGCGGCTAGCGGGAAAGAATGAGCAGTTCTTC
TRBD1,TRBV5-1,TRBJ2-5,-,CASSLSGQGQETQYF,TGCGCCAGCAGCCTTTCGGGACAGGGACAAGAGACCCAGTACTTC
-,TRBV6-5,TRBJ2-2,-,CASSYSGSNTGELFF,TGTGCCAGCAGTTACTCCGGGTCCAACACCGGGGAGCTGTTTTTT
-,TRBV6-5,TRBJ2-7,-,CASSYGAGVFEQYF,TGTGCCAGCAGTTACGGGGCAGGGGTGTTCGAGCAGTACTTC
-,TRBV2,TRBJ1-4,once,CASTFDSGSGEKLFF,TGTGCCAGCACCTTTGACTCAGGAAGCGGTGAAAAACTGTTTTTT
TRBD1,TRBV28,TRBJ2-6,-,CASRVTGAGANVLTF,TGTGCCAGCAGAGTCACAGGGGCTGGGGCCAACGTCCTGACTTTC
TRBD2,TRBV9,TRBJ2-1,-,CASSTSGQYYNEQFF,TGTGCCAGCAGCACTAGCGGACAATACTACAATGAGCAGTTCTTC
TRBD1,TRBV28,TRBJ1-1,-,CASSLRRTGGRLEAFF,TGTGCCAGCAGTTTACGGCGGACAGGGGGTAGGCTGGAAGCTTTCTTT
-,TRBV7-3,TRBJ2-1,-,CASSLRGVSDEQFF,TGTGCCAGCAGCTTAAGAGGAGTCTCCGATGAGCAGTTCTTC
TRBD1,TRBV5-1,TRBJ2-5,once,CASSQTGYSQETQYF,TGCGCCAGCAGTCAGACAGGGTACTCCCAAGAGACCCAGTACTTC
-,TRBV19,TRBJ1-5,-,CASSMGPAGNQPQHF,TGTGCCAGTAGTATGGGACCGGCGGGAAATCAGCCCCAGCATTTT
-,TRBV28,TRBJ2-7,-,CASYADSQATALYF,TGTGCCAGCTACGCCGACTCACAGGCTACGGCTCTGTACTTC
-,TRBV18,TRBJ2-5,-,CASSPSSETQYF,TGTGCCAGCTCACCATCGTCGGAGACCCAGTACTTC
-,TRBV18,TRBJ2-7,-,CASSPGQGREGTEQYF,TGTGCCAGCTCACCGGGACAGGGACGGGAGGGCACCGAGCAGTACTTC
-,TRBV19,TRBJ2-7,-,CASSTIRGERYEQYF,TGTGCCAGTAGTACCATCAGAGGGGAACGGTACGAGCAGTACTTC
TRBD2,TRBV5-4,TRBJ2-5,-,CASSLGLAVRSQYF,TGTGCCAGCAGCTTGGGACTAGCTGTTCGGTCCCAGTACTTC
TRBD2,TRBV5-4,TRBJ2-2,-,CASSVRGKRERVANTGELFF,TGTGCCAGCAGCGTCCGGGGGAAGCGGGAGAGAGTGGCGAACACCGGGGAGCTGTTTTTT
TRBD1,TRBV7-8,TRBJ1-2,-,CASSWGQSNYGYTF,TGTGCCAGCAGCTGGGGACAGAGTAACTATGGCTACACCTTC
TRBD1,TRBV7-3,TRBJ2-1,-,CASSGPGQDNEQFF,TGTGCCAGCAGCGGCCCGGGACAGGACAATGAGCAGTTCTTC
-,TRBV5-1,TRBJ2-1,-,CASSLAGGDVPVF,TGCGCCAGCAGCCTCGCCGGGGGCGATGTCCCGGTCTTC
-,TRBV4-3,TRBJ1-4,-,CASSQGLYNEKLFF,TGCGCCAGCAGCCAAGGCCTGTATAATGAAAAACTGTTTTTT
TRBD1,TRBV5-1,TRBJ1-1,medium-sized,CASSTGTDYTEAFF,TGCGCCAGCAGCACCGGGACAGACTACACTGAAGCTTTCTTT
-,TRBV28,TRBJ1-1,-,CASNTGTQNTEAFF,TGTGCCAGCAACACCGGGACCCAGAACACTGAAGCTTTCTTT
-,TRBV7-9,TRBJ2-7,-,CASSRSGGPREQYF,TGTGCCAGCAGTCGTTCCGGGGGGCCCCGCGAGCAGTACTTC
-,TRBV28,TRBJ1-2,-,CASIPPGLSYGYTF,TGTGCCAGCATCCCGCCGGGGTTGTCCTATGGCTACACCTTC
-,TRBV4-3,TRBJ1-1,-,CASSAGLNTEAFF,TGCGCCAGCAGCGCTGGCCTGAACACTGAAGCTTTCTTT
-,TRBV7-2,TRBJ1-5,once,CASSLEANQPQHF,TGTGCCAGCAGCTTAGAAGCAAATCAGCCCCAGCATTTT
-,TRBV10-3,TRBJ1-1,-,CAIRPGETEAFF,TGTGCCATCAGGCCAGGGGAGACTGAAGCTTTCTTT
TRBD2,TRBV6-5,TRBJ2-1,-,CASSYPGTSGNEQFF,TGTGCCAGCAGTTACCCTGGGACTAGCGGCAATGAGCAGTTCTTC
TRBD1,TRBV9,TRBJ2-2,-,CASSAPQGATGELFF,TGTGCCAGCAGCGCACCACAGGGGGCGACCGGGGAGCTGTTTTTT
TRBD2,TRBV6-4,TRBJ2-1,-,CASSLGLAGVGEQFF,TGTGCCAGCAGCCTGGGGCTAGCGGGAGTAGGTGAGCAGTTCTTC
-,TRBV6-1,TRBJ1-1,-,CASNPEARMNTEAFF,TGTGCCAGCAATCCGGAGGCGCGTATGAACACTGAAGCTTTCTTT
-,TRBV18,TRBJ1-1,-,CASSPGRNTEAFF,TGTGCCAGCTCACCAGGACGGAACACTGAAGCTTTCTTT
TRBD1,TRBV4-3,TRBJ1-2,-,CASSQWGQGLGGYTF,TGCGCCAGCAGCCAATGGGGACAGGGGTTGGGTGGCTACACCTTC
TRBD1,TRBV6-6,TRBJ1-2,-,CASSYFQDRGNYGYTF,TGTGCCAGCAGTTACTTCCAGGACAGGGGGAACTATGGCTACACCTTC
-,TRBV6-1,TRBJ2-5,-,CASRERTVSTYQETQYF,TGTGCCAGCAGGGAACGGACAGTCTCGACATACCAAGAGACCCAGTACTTC
-,TRBV6-4,TRBJ2-7,few,CASSDGGAHSQRCF,TGTGCCAGCAGTGACGGGGGGGCGCATTCACAGCGGTGCTTC
TRBD1,TRBV6-1,TRBJ2-7,-,CASYTGTGAYEQYF,TGTGCCAGCTACACCGGGACAGGGGCATACGAGCAGTACTTC
TRBD2,TRBV5-4,TRBJ2-7,-,CASSLSGLAGVYEQYF,TGTGCCAGCAGCTTGTCCGGACTAGCGGGAGTCTACGAGCAGTACTTC
-,TRBV6-1,TRBJ2-6,-,CASSEGRTSGANVLTF,TGTGCCAGCAGTGAGGGTCGTACCTCTGGGGCCAACGTCCTGACTTTC
-,TRBV14,TRBJ2-4,-,CASSQDTLTGFGGAKNIQYF,TGTGCCAGCAGCCAAGATACCTTGACAGGGTTTGGAGGGGCCAAAAACATTCAGTACTTC
-,TRBV28,TRBJ1-2,-,CAILSRINYGYTF,TGTGCCATTCTTTCCAGGATTAACTATGGCTACACCTTC
TRBD2,TRBV25-1,TRBJ2-3,-,CASSLAGSTDTQYF,TGTGCCAGCAGTTTAGCGGGTAGCACAGATACGCAGTATTTT